Following are 27 T cell receptor beta chains from one sample sequenced in a study of graft-versus-host responses after intestinal transplantation. The data were produced by immunoSEQ multiplex PCR, yet TCRdb's version contains in-frame clones alone and is incomplete. The top ten hold around 7% of the sample, which has some 39,000 clones, roughly nine tenths seen once. The sample consisted of PBMCs, taken around 280 days after transplant. The receptors stem from a human patient who received an intestinal transplant, so some T cells may come from the graft donor.

V and J are TRBV7-9 and TRBJ2-3, with TRBD2 matching 9 bases. The V and J ends lost 3 bases and 6 bases, in that order; junction bases with no gene match: 10. This CDR3 is built from 16 residues. In germline, CDR1 is SEHNR, CDR2 FQNEAQ (reference sequence). The CDR3 DNA reads TGTGCCAGCAGCTTCGTGTCCCTAGCGGGGACCGATACGCAGTATTTT. Protein: CASSFVSLAGTDTQYF.

V is TRBV4-1 and J is TRBJ1-5; D might be TRBD1 (6 bases). Germline CDR1 reads MGHRA; CDR2 reads YSYEKL. V lost 5 bases and J 1 base, leaving 6 bases between the germline ends. The CDR3 runs to 13 residues. Here the CDR3 reads CASSGGSNQPQHF. As DNA, the CDR3 is TGCGCCAGCAGCGGGGGCAGCAATCAGCCCCAGCATTTT.

The chain combines TRBV2 with TRBJ1-5; maybe TRBD1 (5 bases). Trimming pared 7 bases from V and 3 bases from J, leaving 10 bases between. Germline V gives CDR1 SNHLY, CDR2 FYNNEI. This CDR3 is built from 13 residues. DNA of the CDR3: TGTGCCAGCAAGACGGACATCAATCAGCCCCAGCATTTT. This sequence encodes CASKTDINQPQHF.

The chain employs TRBV6-6 and TRBJ1-2; no clear D gene. V was pared by 0 bases and J by 2 bases, with 7 bases between. Germline values: CDR1 MNHNY, CDR2 SVGAGI (reference sequence). The CDR3 has 14 amino acids. As DNA, the CDR3 is TGTGCCAGCAGTTACTCGTCGAGAAACTATGGCTACACCTTC. It is translated as CASSYSSRNYGYTF.

This clone was detected only a few times. The genes are TRBV18 and TRBJ2-5, with a tentative D call TRBD2 (5 bases). The CDR3 contains 17 residues. CDR1 KGHSH and CDR2 LQKENI come from the germline V gene. Trimming stripped 2 bases from V and 3 bases from J, with 19 bases between. CDR3 amino acids: CASSPYPRMGAEETQYF. The DNA for the CDR3 is TGTGCCAGCTCACCATACCCCCGGATGGGAGCAGAAGAGACCCAGTACTTC.

This clone was seen once. One junction end disagrees with the germline gene, perhaps due to a read error. The chain employs TRBV4-1 and TRBJ1-2, with 7 bases lining up with TRBD1. The CDR3 runs 14 residues. CDR1 is MGHRA and CDR2 is YSYEKL in the germline V gene. CDR3 bases: TGTGCCAGCTTGGGACAGACCGATCGCTATGGCTACACCTTC. Translation: CASLGQTDRYGYTF.

The chain links TRBV5-3 to TRBJ2-1; the match to TRBD2 covers 8 bases. Being an ORF, TRBV5-3 has a function that is uncertain. The ends lost 4 bases at V and 1 base at J; junction bases unmatched: 4. The CDR3 contains 15 residues. This CDR3 is CARSISSGSYNEQFF. As DNA, the CDR3 is TGTGCCAGAAGCATATCTAGCGGGTCCTACAATGAGCAGTTCTTC.

The J gene is TRBJ2-7, the V gene TRBV9; tentatively, D is TRBD2 (5 bases). V lost 0 bases to trimming and J lost 1 base, with 11 bases between them. This CDR3 is built from 15 residues. Germline V gives CDR1 SGDLS, CDR2 YYNGEE. The CDR3 sequence: CASSVGLAPSYEQYF. CDR3 DNA: TGTGCCAGCAGCGTAGGTCTAGCACCTTCCTACGAGCAGTACTTC.

This rearrangement joins TRBV2 to TRBJ2-7, with D unresolved. V was pared by 5 bases and J by 3 bases, with 8 bases between. Looked up from germline, CDR1 is SNHLY and CDR2 is FYNNEI. This CDR3 has 12 amino acids. CDR3 nucleotides: TGTGCCAGCAGTATCTTAATCTACGAGCAGTACTTC. The encoded protein is CASSILIYEQYF.

This chain joins TRBV7-9 and TRBJ1-1; D perhaps matches TRBD1 (6 bases). The CDR3 has 14 residues. Germline V lookup: CDR1 SEHNR, CDR2 FQNEAQ (reference sequence). The ends were cut back, 5 bases at V and 2 bases at J, with 12 bases in the middle. CDR3 in amino acids: CASSAGQPNTEAFF. CDR3 nucleotides: TGTGCCAGCAGCGCCGGACAGCCCAACACTGAAGCTTTCTTT.

This clone has a single count. As DNA, the CDR3 is TGTGCCACCCGAGCCCGGGGGAGCTCCTACAATGAGCAGTTCTTC. This gives the protein CATRARGSSYNEQFF. This chain uses TRBV5-6 with TRBJ2-1; D might be TRBD2 (6 bases). Per germline, CDR1 SGHDT and CDR2 YYEEEE. This CDR3 is built from 15 residues. V gave up 9 bases and J gave up 0 bases, with 16 bases separating them. Full variable domain (outside the CDR3, taken from reference TRBV5-6 and TRBJ2-1): DAGVTQSPTHLIKTRGQQVTLRCSPKSGHDTVSWYQQALGQGPQFIFQYYEEEERQRGNFPDRFSGHQFPNYSSELNVNALLLGDSALYLCATRARGSSYNEQFFGPGTRLTVL.

This clone was found a few times. The chain recombines TRBV6-4 with TRBJ1-2; the D is unclear. The CDR3 extends over 14 amino acids. V was cut by 5 bases and J by 4 bases, with 14 bases left in between. The V gene's germline CDR1 is MRHNA and CDR2 SNTAGT. CDR3 amino acids: CASSKPSGSYGYTF. The CDR3 nucleotides read TGTGCCAGCAGTAAACCCAGTGGGTCCTATGGCTACACCTTC.

The chain has TRBV7-3 and TRBJ2-1, with 11 bases aligning to TRBD2. CDR3 size: 15 residues. In germline, CDR1 is SGHTA, CDR2 FQGTGA. With 5 bases clipped from V and 5 bases from J, the junction kept 5 bases outside the gene matches. In nucleotides, the CDR3 is TGTGCCAGCAGCCCTAGCGGGGGGTTAAACAATGAGCAGTTCTTC. Amino acids: CASSPSGGLNNEQFF.

The chain joins TRBV6-1 to TRBJ2-7; a possible D gene is TRBD1 (5 bases). The CDR3 extends over 14 amino acids. The V and J ends lost 3 bases and 3 bases respectively, with 12 bases between them. Germline V gene sequence: CDR1 MNHNS, CDR2 SASEGT. The CDR3 DNA sequence: TGTGCCAGCAGTGAGGGCCAGGGAATCTACGAGCAGTACTTC. Translated: CASSEGQGIYEQYF.

The V call is TRBV5-6, the J call TRBJ1-2, with 10 bases aligning to TRBD1. The trim removed 1 base at V and 8 bases at J, leaving 2 bases unmatched. The CDR3 extends over 13 amino acids. The germline CDR1 and CDR2 sequences are SGHDT and YYEEEE. CDR3 loop: CASSLKTGGGYTF. CDR3 DNA sequence: TGTGCCAGCAGCTTGAAGACAGGGGGCGGCTACACCTTC.

The chain couples TRBV6-5 to TRBJ2-2; TRBD1 matches at 9 bases. CDR3 size: 15 residues. V lost 6 bases, J lost 5 bases, and 7 bases stayed unmatched. The germline V gene has CDR1 MNHEY and CDR2 SVGAGI. The CDR3 DNA is TGTGCCAGCAGACGTCGACAGGGGGAAACCGGGGAGCTGTTTTTT. As protein: CASRRRQGETGELFF.

The J gene is TRBJ1-1, the V gene TRBV6-1, with D perhaps TRBD1 (6 bases). Trimming took 5 bases from V and 4 from J, leaving 11 bases between them. This CDR3 region has 13 residues. Germline-derived CDR1 and CDR2 are MNHNS and SASEGT. The DNA for the CDR3 is TGTGCCAGCAGTCTACAGGGTAGCACTGAAGCTTTCTTT. This translates into CASSLQGSTEAFF.

The sample holds a few counts of this clone. This chain uses TRBV2 with TRBJ2-3; tentatively, D is TRBD2 (6 bases). V was shortened by 3 bases and J by 3 bases, with 13 bases between the two germline ends. In germline, CDR1 is SNHLY, CDR2 FYNNEI. The CDR3 sequence is 15 residues long. The CDR3 spells CASSDRRRVTDTQYF. CDR3 nucleotide sequence: TGTGCCAGCAGTGATCGCAGGAGGGTGACAGATACGCAGTATTTT.

The gene calls are TRBV29-1 and TRBJ1-2, with D perhaps matching TRBD1 (5 bases). CDR1 is SQVTM, CDR2 ANQGSEA, per germline. V was clipped by 1 base and J by 5 bases, with 8 bases between them. This CDR3 has 12 residues. The CDR3 loop reads CSVEGQLYGYTF. In DNA form, the CDR3 reads TGCAGCGTTGAAGGACAGTTATATGGCTACACCTTC.

This chain joins TRBV7-2 and TRBJ1-5; perhaps TRBD1 as D (5 bases). This CDR3 has 18 residues. Trimming shortened V by 1 base and J by 1 base, and 17 bases separated the two germline ends. Germline values: CDR1 SGHTA, CDR2 FQGNSA. CDR3 DNA: TGTGCCAGCAGCTTAGGCCCCTCTCTCCGGGACAGCAATCAGCCCCAGCATTTT. Its protein product is CASSLGPSLRDSNQPQHF.

This clone was detected once. The V gene is TRBV29-1, the J gene TRBJ1-5, with a tentative D call TRBD1 (5 bases). This CDR3 region has 13 residues. V gave up 4 bases and J gave up 3 bases, with 10 bases separating them. Per germline, CDR1 SQVTM and CDR2 ANQGSEA. The CDR3 is CSVVSGNNQPQHF. Written as DNA, the CDR3 is TGCAGCGTTGTATCAGGGAACAATCAGCCCCAGCATTTT.

The genes are TRBV18 and TRBJ1-1, with D tentatively TRBD1 (5 bases). The V gene's germline CDR1 is KGHSH and CDR2 LQKENI. The CDR3 sequence is 14 residues long. Trimming pared 4 bases from V and 2 bases from J, leaving 11 bases between. The CDR3 spells CASSLTGVNTEAFF. The CDR3 bases are TGTGCCAGCTCACTCACAGGCGTTAACACTGAAGCTTTCTTT.

The rearrangement joins TRBV9 to TRBJ2-3, with 7 bases fitting TRBD1. J lost 4 bases, V lost 4 bases, and 6 bases had no gene match. CDR1 and CDR2 (germline): SGDLS, YYNGEE. This CDR3 contains 14 residues. The chain's CDR3 is CASSKRTGADTQYF. CDR3 nucleotide sequence: TGTGCCAGCAGCAAGAGGACAGGAGCAGATACGCAGTATTTT.

This chain uses TRBV19 with TRBJ2-7, with a tentative D call TRBD2 (6 bases). Germline V gives CDR1 LNHDA, CDR2 SQIVND (reference sequence). The CDR3 is made up of 13 amino acids. Trimming left V 3 bases short and J 6 bases short, with 12 bases between. The CDR3 DNA follows: TGTGCCAGTAGTATCCAAGGAGGGTTCGAGCAGTACTTC. It codes for CASSIQGGFEQYF.

This chain joins TRBV5-5 and TRBJ1-3; possible D gene TRBD1, 5 bases. Trimming pared 0 bases from V and 4 bases from J, leaving 11 bases between. Germline lookup yields CDR1 SGHKS and CDR2 YYEKEE (reference sequence). CDR3 length: 15 amino acids. This chain's CDR3 is CASSLGGFLGNTIYF. CDR3 bases: TGTGCCAGCAGCTTGGGGGGGTTCCTCGGAAACACCATATATTTT.

The chain links TRBV29-1 to TRBJ2-7; 12 nucleotides match TRBD2. CDR1 is SQVTM, CDR2 ANQGSEA, per germline. The CDR3 has 13 amino acids. The V gene end was trimmed by 4 bases and the J gene end by 10 bases; junction bases not matched to a gene: 8. CDR3 bases: TGCAGCGTTGGCCGTGGACTAGCGGGGACACAGTACTTC. The encoded protein is CSVGRGLAGTQYF.

The genes are TRBV5-1 and TRBJ2-7; TRBD1 is a possible D gene (5 bases). CDR3 length equals 11 residues. The V gene's germline CDR1 is SGHRS and CDR2 YFSETQ. The germline V and J ends were trimmed by 4 bases and 3 bases, with 5 bases remaining between them. The DNA for the CDR3 is TGCGCCAGCAGCGACAGCTACGAGCAGTACTTC. It codes for CASSDSYEQYF.